This T cell receptor beta chain was obtained from a study of blood T cells in healthy people across ages. The use of a sample-barcoded 5' primer and a J-beta primer mix characterized a second PCR of about 6 to 12 cycles. MiXCR was run by TCRdb on the 5' RACE reads, yielding one entry per CDR3 protein. The table lists 600,000 to 900,000 distinct CDR3 sequences, roughly 26% of them singletons. Germline values: CDR1 LGHDT, CDR2 YNNKEL (reference sequence). V was trimmed by 1 base and J by 3 bases, leaving 6 bases between them. CDR3 length: 13 residues. The sample also formed part of further work on T cells of mothers and their children.

This chain uses TRBV3-1 with TRBJ2-5; the D is unclear. The sample taken for sequencing was blood. This TCR was recovered from a boy aged 10-17 years in good health. Here the CDR3 reads CASSQVLKETQYF. The CDR3 DNA is TGTGCCAGCAGCCAAGTGCTGAAAGAGACCCAGTACTTC.